Following are 9 T cell receptor beta chains from one sample sequenced in a study of blood T cell repertoires in COVID-19. Assay used: immunoSEQ multiplex PCR; TCRdb lists only in-frame clones, some missing. The repertoire has about 120,000 clones, 75% to 95% of them found once; the top ten carry 1.5% to 2%. The sample was peripheral blood. The receptors originated from a human donor with active COVID-19. The donor label of this sample is uncertain.

CDR3 loop: CASSVGGPHSETQYF. CDR3 DNA: TGTGCCAGCAGTGTGGGGGGGCCTCATTCGGAGACCCAGTACTTC. The J gene is TRBJ2-5, the V gene TRBV7-2; D possibly corresponds to TRBD2 (7 bases). The CDR3 is made up of 15 amino acids. Germline V gene sequence: CDR1 SGHTA, CDR2 FQGNSA. Trimming removed 6 bases at V and 5 bases at J, with 19 bases between.

The chain uses TRBV14 and TRBJ2-7, with D tentatively TRBD2 (6 bases). Trimming removed 4 bases at V and 2 bases at J, with 9 bases between. The CDR3 length is 13 residues. Per the germline V gene, CDR1 is SGHDN and CDR2 is FVKESK. CDR3 bases: TGTGCCAGCAGCCCGGGACTTGCCTACGAGCAGTACTTC. It specifies CASSPGLAYEQYF.

This clone is a singleton in its sample. The chain combines TRBV10-3 with TRBJ2-1; D possibly corresponds to TRBD2 (6 bases). CDR1 and CDR2 (germline): ENHRY, SYGVKD. The germline V and J ends were trimmed by 8 bases and 7 bases, with 18 bases remaining between them. This CDR3 contains 14 residues. CDR3 DNA sequence: TGTGCCATCCTTAAATCGGGGGTTGGGAATGAGCAGTTCTTC. This gives the protein CAILKSGVGNEQFF.

The chain is built from TRBV14 and TRBJ2-1; D may be TRBD1 (7 bases). V shed 1 base and J shed 3 bases, with 10 bases lying between them. CDR1 and CDR2 from the germline V gene are SGHDN and FVKESK. This CDR3 has 15 amino acids. The chain's CDR3 is CASSQAQGGYNEQFF. CDR3 in DNA: TGTGCCAGCAGCCAAGCCCAGGGGGGCTACAATGAGCAGTTCTTC.

This chain uses TRBV13 with TRBJ2-1, with 9 bases identical to TRBD2. V was pared by 0 bases and J by 3 bases, with 12 bases of the junction left unmatched. CDR1 and CDR2 from the germline V gene are PRHDT and FYEKMQ (reference sequence). CDR3 length equals 19 residues. CDR3 protein: CASSLGGSGGLTLYNEQFF. In DNA, the CDR3 is TGTGCCAGCAGCTTAGGGGGTAGCGGGGGCCTCACTCTCTACAATGAGCAGTTCTTC.

The V gene is TRBV15, the J gene TRBJ2-7, with a tentative D call TRBD2 (6 bases). CDR1 and CDR2 (germline): LNHNV, YYDKDF (reference sequence). Trimming removed 5 bases at V and 3 bases at J, with 20 bases between. This CDR3 spans 16 amino acids. The DNA of the CDR3 is TGTGCCACCAGCTCAAAACCCTGGCGGGGAAACTACGAGCAGTACTTC. As protein: CATSSKPWRGNYEQYF.

The chain links TRBV2 to TRBJ2-7, with 9 bases fitting TRBD1. CDR3 length: 19 residues. CDR1 is SNHLY and CDR2 is FYNNEI in the germline V gene. J gave up 2 bases and V 6 bases, and 20 bases lay outside the gene matches. CDR3 nucleotide sequence: TGTGCCAGCAGGACCCTGGACAGGGGATCCGAACTCTTCACCTACGAGCAGTACTTC. This encodes CASRTLDRGSELFTYEQYF.

The chain employs TRBV27 and TRBJ1-4; D gene ambiguous. The CDR3 is made up of 13 amino acids. In germline, CDR1 is MNHEY, CDR2 SMNVEV (reference sequence). Between the trimmed V and J ends, which lost 11 bases and 3 bases, there was a span of 13 bases. CDR3 sequence: CAVGPDSNEKLFF. CDR3 DNA: TGTGCCGTAGGCCCGGACTCTAATGAAAAACTGTTTTTT.

The rearrangement links TRBV10-3 to TRBJ1-1; D is unresolved. Between the trimmed V and J ends, which lost 3 bases and 1 base, there was a span of 9 bases. This CDR3 region has 14 residues. Germline V gene lookup returns CDR1 ENHRY and CDR2 SYGVKD. CDR3 bases: TGTGCCATCAGTGAACTAGAAAGGAACACTGAAGCTTTCTTT. As protein: CAISELERNTEAFF.